The 30 T cell receptor beta chains presented below share a single source sample, sequenced in a study of blood T cell repertoires in COVID-19. Assay used: immunoSEQ multiplex PCR; TCRdb lists only in-frame clones, some missing. In the table there are some 130,000 clones, approximately 83% of which are singletons. Sequences were obtained from peripheral blood. These receptors were obtained from a woman aged 45-65 years who had recovered from COVID-19.

This clone was picked up one time. The chain has TRBV18 and TRBJ2-1, with TRBD2 matching over 14 bases. The V segment lost 2 bases and the J segment 7 bases; nucleotides outside the gene matches: 10. This CDR3 contains 18 residues. Germline CDR1 is KGHSH and CDR2 is LQKENI. The CDR3 DNA reads as TGTGCCAGCTCACCATATAGAAAGGGACTAGCGGGGGATAATGAGCAGTTCTTC. This codes for CASSPYRKGLAGDNEQFF.

The rearrangement links TRBV6-5 to TRBJ2-3; perhaps TRBD1 as D (5 bases). The germline V and J ends were trimmed by 8 bases and 6 bases, with 12 bases remaining between them. From germline, CDR1 is MNHEY and CDR2 SVGAGI. There are 12 residues in the CDR3. CDR3 residues: CASRSPGDTQYF. CDR3 sequence (DNA): TGTGCCAGCCGTTCGCCAGGGGATACGCAGTATTTT.

The chain links TRBV9 to TRBJ1-4, with 7 bases fitting TRBD1. V shed 5 bases, J shed 6 bases, and the junction held 10 bases outside the gene matches. This CDR3 spans 15 amino acids. Germline-derived CDR1 and CDR2 are SGDLS and YYNGEE. DNA for the CDR3: TGTGCCAGCAGTGCCGAGGGACAGTCTCATGAAAAACTGTTTTTT. Residues: CASSAEGQSHEKLFF.

This chain uses TRBV14 with TRBJ1-1; a weak D match, TRBD1 (5 bases). Germline V CDR1 and CDR2: SGHDN, FVKESK. The CDR3 is 11 amino acids. The CDR3 DNA reads as TGTGCGTCAGGGTGGAACACTGAAGCTTTCTTT. Encoded protein: CASGWNTEAFF.

The chain combines TRBV18 with TRBJ2-7; the match to TRBD2 covers 7 bases. This CDR3 region has 16 residues. Germline V gene lookup returns CDR1 KGHSH and CDR2 LQKENI. The J segment lost 4 bases and the V segment lost 6 bases, leaving 15 bases of the junction unmatched. The CDR3 here is CASSTAAGLGTYEQYF. As DNA, the CDR3 is TGTGCCAGCTCCACCGCAGCGGGGTTAGGCACTTACGAGCAGTACTTC.

The chain is built from TRBV2 and TRBJ1-5, with 8 bases identical to TRBD1. CDR1 SNHLY and CDR2 FYNNEI come from the germline V gene. The ends lost 8 bases at V and 2 bases at J; junction bases unmatched: 8. The CDR3 covers 15 residues. In DNA form, the CDR3 reads TGTGCCAGCCAAAGAGGACAGGGAGGCAATCAGCCCCAGCATTTT. It specifies CASQRGQGGNQPQHF.

The chain joins TRBV2 to TRBJ1-2, with D maybe TRBD1 (6 bases). This CDR3 contains 15 residues. V was cut by 3 bases and J by 8 bases, with 19 bases left in between. The V gene's germline CDR1 is SNHLY and CDR2 FYNNEI. In nucleotides, the CDR3 is TGTGCCAGCAGTGACCCATCCGGGACAATCGCGGGCTACACCTTC. This sequence encodes CASSDPSGTIAGYTF. The full variable domain, in which reference TRBV2 and TRBJ1-2 provide the parts outside the CDR3, is EPEVTQTPSHQVTQMGQEVILRCVPISNHLYFYWYRQILGQKVEFLVSFYNNEISEKSEIFDDQFSVERPDGSNFTLKIRSTKLEDSAMYFCASSDPSGTIAGYTFGSGTRLTVV.

The rearrangement uses TRBV7-2 and TRBJ2-7, with TRBD2 matching over 9 bases. Germline lookup yields CDR1 SGHTA and CDR2 FQGNSA. Unmatched junction bases numbered 13, after V lost 4 bases and J lost 9 bases. The CDR3 extends over 15 amino acids. The DNA for the CDR3 is TGTGCCAGCAGCTCCCGCCCTAGCGGGATTAAAAGGCAGTACTTC. Translated: CASSSRPSGIKRQYF.

This clone was detected only once. The rearrangement joins TRBV7-8 to TRBJ2-1; perhaps TRBD2 as D (6 bases). V shed 2 bases and J shed 12 bases, with 20 bases lying between them. Germline CDR1 is SGHVS and CDR2 is FQNEAQ. This CDR3 is 15 amino acids long. The CDR3 reads CASSLTGGPTWGQFF. CDR3 bases: TGTGCCAGCAGCTTAACCGGGGGTCCAACTTGGGGGCAGTTCTTC.

This chain links TRBV7-2 with TRBJ2-5, with 12 bases matching TRBD2. This CDR3 is built from 21 residues. The germline gives CDR1 SGHTA, CDR2 FQGNSA. Unmatched junction bases numbered 15, after V lost 0 bases and J lost 1 base. The CDR3 reads CASSLAPFLAGGPLLQETQYF. For the CDR3, the DNA is TGTGCCAGCAGCTTAGCCCCCTTTCTAGCGGGAGGGCCCTTACTCCAAGAGACCCAGTACTTC.

V usage is TRBV12-3 or TRBV12-4 and J usage is TRBJ1-6, with D unresolved. Trimming cost V 5 bases and J 8 bases, with 7 bases left between them. The CDR3 consists of 12 residues. CDR3 nucleotides: TGTGCCAGCAGTCGGGAATATTCACCCCTCCACTTT. This codes for CASSREYSPLHF.

J is TRBJ2-1 and V is TRBV5-1; 11 positions match TRBD2. Germline CDR1 and CDR2: SGHRS and YFSETQ. The CDR3 length is 23 residues. Losses at the gene ends were 0 bases for V and 4 bases for J; bases not matched to a gene: 24. CDR3 sequence: CASSLASNGASGRTRKIYNEQFF. In nucleotides, the CDR3 is TGCGCCAGCAGCTTGGCTTCTAATGGGGCTAGCGGGAGGACTAGAAAGATTTACAATGAGCAGTTCTTC.

The chain joins TRBV15 to TRBJ2-7, with no clear D. The germline V gene has CDR1 LNHNV and CDR2 YYDKDF (reference sequence). V was shortened by 1 base and J by 0 bases, with 7 bases between the two germline ends. The CDR3 extends over 14 amino acids. CDR3 in DNA: TGTGCCACCAGCAGAGCGGGTAGCTCCTACGAGCAGTACTTC. Its translation is CATSRAGSSYEQYF. The full variable domain, completed using reference TRBV15 and TRBJ2-7, is DAMVIQNPRYQVTQFGKPVTLSCSQTLNHNVMYWYQQKSSQAPKLLFHYYDKDFNNEADTPDNFQSRRPNTSFCFLDIRSPGLGDTAMYLCATSRAGSSYEQYFGPGTRLTVT.

V and J are TRBV7-8 and TRBJ2-7; 9 bases align to TRBD1. Trimming took 5 bases from V and 7 from J; bases not matched to a gene: 9. Germline V gives CDR1 SGHVS, CDR2 FQNEAQ. The CDR3 runs 14 residues. The CDR3 reads CASSRRDREGEQYF. The CDR3 DNA follows: TGTGCCAGCAGCCGCCGGGACAGGGAAGGGGAGCAGTACTTC.

V gene TRBV11-1 combines with J gene TRBJ1-6; 11 bases line up with TRBD1. The CDR3 extends over 16 amino acids. Trimming cost V 4 bases and J 9 bases; bases outside gene matches: 8. Germline V gene sequence: CDR1 SGHAT, CDR2 FQDESV (reference sequence). The CDR3: CASSWVSGTGGSPLHF. CDR3 nucleotide sequence: TGTGCCAGCAGCTGGGTTTCCGGGACAGGGGGTTCACCCCTCCACTTT.

This clone was recorded only once. The chain is built from TRBV30 and TRBJ2-3, with TRBD2 matching over 10 bases. Unmatched junction bases numbered 0, after V lost 2 bases and J lost 4 bases. CDR1 GTSNPN and CDR2 SVGIG come from the germline V gene (reference sequence). The CDR3 is made up of 13 amino acids. CDR3 coding DNA: TGTGCCTGGAGTAGCGGGAGGGCAGATACGCAGTATTTT. The encoded protein is CAWSSGRADTQYF.

The V and J genes are TRBV7-9 and TRBJ1-2, with TRBD1 matching over 7 bases. The V segment lost 7 bases and the J segment 7 bases; nucleotides outside the gene matches: 18. The CDR3 covers 16 residues. Germline loops: CDR1 SEHNR, CDR2 FQNEAQ (reference sequence). Here the CDR3 reads CASTTREGGAHSGYTF. For the CDR3, the DNA is TGTGCCAGCACCACACGGGAAGGGGGCGCACATAGTGGCTACACCTTC.

The V and J genes are TRBV7-6 and TRBJ2-3, with 8 positions matching TRBD2. Germline V gene lookup returns CDR1 SGHVS and CDR2 FNYEAQ. V trimming: 1 base; J trimming: 2 bases; junction bases outside the gene matches: 8. The CDR3 has 17 residues. CDR3 sequence (DNA): TGTGCCAGCAGCTTAGGGTCGGCGGGGGGATTCACAGATACGCAGTATTTT. Residues: CASSLGSAGGFTDTQYF.

The V gene is TRBV29-1, the J gene TRBJ2-5; 8 positions agree with TRBD1. The CDR3 consists of 12 residues. With V trimmed by 8 bases and J by 5 bases, 7 bases remained unmatched. Germline lookup yields CDR1 SQVTM and CDR2 ANQGSEA. The CDR3, as DNA: TGCAGCACCAGGACAGGGAGCGAGACCCAGTACTTC. Its protein is CSTRTGSETQYF.

The V call is TRBV5-6, the J call TRBJ2-7; D might be TRBD2 (5 bases). V was clipped by 4 bases and J by 3 bases, with 14 bases between them. Germline CDR1 reads SGHDT; CDR2 reads YYEEEE. The CDR3 length is 14 residues. The CDR3 spells CASSPTRRDYEQYF. The CDR3 region has the DNA TGTGCCAGCAGCCCTACTAGACGCGACTACGAGCAGTACTTC. Together with reference TRBV5-6 and TRBJ2-7, the CDR3 gives the full variable domain: DAGVTQSPTHLIKTRGQQVTLRCSPKSGHDTVSWYQQALGQGPQFIFQYYEEEERQRGNFPDRFSGHQFPNYSSELNVNALLLGDSALYLCASSPTRRDYEQYFGPGTRLTVT.

This clone was counted between two and nine times. This chain uses TRBV18 with TRBJ1-5; D possibly corresponds to TRBD1 (6 bases). CDR3 size: 13 residues. V lost 3 bases, J lost 4 bases, and 7 bases lay in between. Germline V gene lookup returns CDR1 KGHSH and CDR2 LQKENI. The CDR3 spells CASSPGQNQPQHF. The CDR3 DNA sequence: TGTGCCAGCTCACCCGGACAGAATCAGCCCCAGCATTTT.

V is TRBV5-1 and J is TRBJ1-5; a weak D match, TRBD1 (5 bases). The CDR3 runs 15 residues. Germline assignment: CDR1 SGHRS and CDR2 YFSETQ. V dropped 0 bases and J dropped 6 bases, with 13 bases sitting between them. CDR3 in DNA: TGCGCCAGCAGCTTGGCCGGGGGGAGGGCTCAGCCCCAGCATTTT. It translates to CASSLAGGRAQPQHF.

Details on this clone: Other DNA sequences of this sample code for an identical CDR3. V gene TRBV5-6 combines with J gene TRBJ2-5; 12 bases align to TRBD2. Looked up from germline, CDR1 is SGHDT and CDR2 is YYEEEE. The CDR3 is 15 amino acids. The V segment lost 4 bases and the J segment 1 base; nucleotides outside the gene matches: 2. The CDR3 loop is CASSQTSGGQETQYF. In nucleotides, the CDR3 is TGTGCCAGCAGCCAGACTAGCGGGGGCCAAGAGACCCAGTACTTC.

As DNA, the CDR3 is TGTGCCAGTAGTTTACCCCCCAGGGGAGCCAAAAACATTCAGTACTTC. Amino acids: CASSLPPRGAKNIQYF. The gene calls are TRBV19 and TRBJ2-4; perhaps TRBD1 as D (6 bases). Germline values: CDR1 LNHDA, CDR2 SQIVND (reference sequence). V lost 5 bases to trimming and J lost 0 bases, with 14 bases between them. This CDR3 contains 16 residues.

V gene TRBV29-1 combines with J gene TRBJ1-1; the D gene is possibly TRBD1 (6 bases). There are 13 residues in the CDR3. Germline assignment: CDR1 SQVTM and CDR2 ANQGSEA. The V end lost 7 bases, the J end lost 0 bases, and 12 bases lay between the germline ends. The CDR3: CSARQVLNTEAFF. Here the CDR3 DNA reads TGCAGCGCTAGACAGGTCTTGAACACTGAAGCTTTCTTT.

CDR3 nucleotide sequence: TGTGCCAGTAAAAAGTCAGGGATAATCACCGGGGAGCTGTTTTTT. Translating it yields CASKKSGIITGELFF. The chain is built from TRBV19 and TRBJ2-2; possible D gene TRBD1, 5 bases. CDR3 length equals 15 residues. The V end lost 7 bases, the J end lost 4 bases, and 16 bases lay between the germline ends. CDR1 and CDR2 (germline): LNHDA, SQIVND (reference sequence).

CDR3 region: CASSVTLAGTSTDTQYF. The CDR3 DNA reads TGTGCCAGCAGCGTAACCTTAGCGGGGACTAGCACAGATACGCAGTATTTT. J is TRBJ2-3 and V is TRBV9; TRBD2 matches at 8 bases. V trimming: 1 base; J trimming: 0 bases; junction bases outside the gene matches: 7. The CDR3 spans 17 residues. Germline V gene sequence: CDR1 SGDLS, CDR2 YYNGEE.

The genes are TRBV19 and TRBJ1-4; D unclear. CDR1 LNHDA and CDR2 SQIVND come from the germline V gene (reference sequence). V lost 1 base and J lost 0, with 9 bases in between. This CDR3 region has 16 residues. The CDR3 bases are TGTGCCAGTAGTATAGGCAGGTTTGCAACTAATGAAAAACTGTTTTTT. Translated: CASSIGRFATNEKLFF.

This clone is a singleton in its sample. V usage is TRBV10-3 and J usage is TRBJ1-1, with no clear D. Deletions cut 2 bases from V and 5 bases from J, with 12 bases between. CDR3 length equals 14 residues. The germline V gene encodes CDR1 ENHRY and CDR2 SYGVKD. CDR3 DNA: TGTGCCATCAGTGAGGCTACCCCTCGGACTGAAGCTTTCTTT. This translates into CAISEATPRTEAFF.

The chain links TRBV11-2 to TRBJ1-2; D remains ambiguous. The CDR3 consists of 14 residues. Trimming took off 5 bases at V and 4 bases at J, with 14 bases between the two ends. The germline V gene has CDR1 SGHAT and CDR2 FQNNGV. The CDR3 protein is CASSLTGSGYGYTF. DNA of the CDR3: TGTGCCAGCAGCCTGACGGGGTCGGGCTATGGCTACACCTTC.